The clone carrying this TCR beta chain came up once. The antigen remains unidentified. Time point reported: after neoadjuvant nivolumab, at surgical resection. These oral cavity squamous cell carcinomas were HPV-negative and locally advanced. Using immunoSEQ multiplex PCR, the repertoire was profiled, and TCRdb retains in-frame clones only, with some absent. The data show about 68,000 clones, more than 75% seen once. This entry belongs to a study of neoadjuvant anti-PD-1 for oral cavity cancer. About the study: Around day 43, patients without progression received a fourth nivolumab dose before surgery. General study results and limits: After neoadjuvant nivolumab, PBMC T cell clonality was significantly higher in non-responders than responders. Pretreatment Treg/Th17 ratio correlated inversely with post-treatment tumor clonality.

This CDR3 is 13 amino acids long. The germline V gene has CDR1 MDHEN and CDR2 SYDVKM. The ends lost 7 bases at V and 2 bases at J; junction bases unmatched: 4. The V call is TRBV28, the J call TRBJ1-2; 7 bases line up with TRBD1. The specimen comprised PBMCs, sampled after nivolumab (anti-PD-1) treatment. This sequence originates from a person aged 35-80 years with oral cavity squamous cell carcinoma. The CDR3 loop is CASNPTGNYGYTF. The CDR3 nucleotides read TGTGCCAGCAACCCGACAGGGAACTATGGCTACACCTTC.